This is a list of T cell receptor beta chains from one sample in a study of human T cells and chemical hapten exposure. TCRdb reprocessed the RACE reads with MiXCR, giving one entry per CDR3 protein. This table holds 180,000 or so distinct CDR3 sequences, more than 14% found once. The material sequenced was whole blood, taken in connection with sensitization to the hapten diphenylcyclopropenone (DPC). All receptors derive from a woman under 40 with alopecia areata. Some clones in this sample may be carry-over from other donors' samples. Each CDR3 is given without its conserved first and last residue. Fields, in order: D gene, V gene, J gene, CDR3 protein. A D gene is named only where the DNA matches it firmly.

d_call: TRBD2; v_call: TRBV7-3; j_call: TRBJ2-3; cdr3_aa: ASSPQGSGVTDTQY
d_call: TRBD2; v_call: TRBV29-1; j_call: TRBJ2-1; cdr3_aa: SVGLAGVTVQF
d_call: TRBD2; v_call: TRBV5-1; j_call: TRBJ2-5; cdr3_aa: ASGTGTNQETQY
d_call: NA; v_call: TRBV4-3; j_call: TRBJ2-1; cdr3_aa: ASSQEGLSYNEQF
d_call: NA; v_call: TRBV28; j_call: TRBJ2-7; cdr3_aa: ASSKTARGEQY
d_call: TRBD2; v_call: TRBV12-3/TRBV12-4; j_call: TRBJ2-3; cdr3_aa: ASSPGTSFVSDTQY
d_call: NA; v_call: TRBV9; j_call: TRBJ1-6; cdr3_aa: ASSLGSGQLNSPLH
d_call: NA; v_call: TRBV29-1; j_call: TRBJ1-4; cdr3_aa: SVVRGRGEKLF
d_call: NA; v_call: TRBV4-1; j_call: TRBJ2-5; cdr3_aa: ASSLLYQETQY
d_call: NA; v_call: TRBV25-1; j_call: TRBJ2-1; cdr3_aa: ASSDPGTSAYNEQF
d_call: TRBD1; v_call: TRBV7-9; j_call: TRBJ1-3; cdr3_aa: ASTHFGTGVSFGNTIY